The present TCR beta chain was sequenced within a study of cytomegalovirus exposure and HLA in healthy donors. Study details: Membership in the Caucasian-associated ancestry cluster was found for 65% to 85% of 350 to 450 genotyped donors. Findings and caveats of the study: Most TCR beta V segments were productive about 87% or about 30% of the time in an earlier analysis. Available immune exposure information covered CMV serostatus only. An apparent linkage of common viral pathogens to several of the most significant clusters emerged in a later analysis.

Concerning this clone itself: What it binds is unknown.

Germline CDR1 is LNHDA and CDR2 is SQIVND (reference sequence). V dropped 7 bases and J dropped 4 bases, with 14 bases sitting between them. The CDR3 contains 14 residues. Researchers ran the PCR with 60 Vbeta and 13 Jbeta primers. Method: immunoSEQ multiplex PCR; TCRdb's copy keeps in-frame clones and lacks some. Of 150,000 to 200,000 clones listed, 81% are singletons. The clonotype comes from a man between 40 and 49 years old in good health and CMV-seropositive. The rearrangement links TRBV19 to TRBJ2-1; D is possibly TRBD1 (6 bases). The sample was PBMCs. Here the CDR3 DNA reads TGTGCCAGTACCATACAGGGAACGTACAATGAGCAGTTCTTC. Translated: CASTIQGTYNEQFF.